The rows below give T cell receptor beta chains drawn from one sample of a study of blood T cell repertoires in COVID-19. Assay: immunoSEQ multiplex PCR; the TCRdb copy retains only in-frame clones and omits some. The sample includes some 260,000 clones, around 88% of them seen just once. Sequenced input: peripheral blood. The receptors originated from a man aged 80 or over with acute or convalescent COVID-19. Each CDR3 is given without its conserved first and last residue. The order of the fields is J gene, V gene, CDR3 protein.

>TRBJ1-4|TRBV5-1
ASSLEGQGVVF
>TRBJ1-3|TRBV5-1
ASSFQGTENTIY
>TRBJ2-7|TRBV29-1
SVDGGGGAGYEQY
>TRBJ2-1|TRBV28
ASSVTSGRPNEQF
>TRBJ2-7|TRBV4-3
ASSPGLAESYEQY
>TRBJ2-7|TRBV21-1
ASSKGAFNEQY
>TRBJ2-7|TRBV29-1
SVLGQGTYEQY
>TRBJ2-1|TRBV10-3
AISESGGGAYNEQF
>TRBJ1-1|TRBV18
ASSPLNTEAF
>TRBJ2-7|TRBV18
ASSPGQYEQY
>TRBJ2-2|TRBV6-2/TRBV6-3
ASSPPGLAGTGELF
>TRBJ1-5|TRBV5-5
ASSATGERQPQH
>TRBJ1-5|TRBV5-8
ASSLTGDWPQH
>TRBJ2-7|TRBV7-2
ASSPSSYEQY
>TRBJ1-4|TRBV4-3
ASSHAYSATNEKLF
>TRBJ1-3|TRBV12-5
ASGTGPGNTIY
>TRBJ2-7|TRBV10-2
ASSEGLPREQY
>TRBJ1-5|TRBV6-5
ASSSGQYSNQPQH